This T cell receptor (beta chain) was obtained from a study of T cells in localized non-small cell lung cancer. Study-wide results and caveats: Only one tumor region was sequenced, so heterogeneity remains possible. Higher adjacent-lung clonality was associated with shorter survival. Of the top 100 tumor clones, median approximately 60 were in adjacent lung, 25 to 35 among its top 100. It was uninvolved adjacent lung that showed the highest T cell clonality, exceeding tumor.

Sequencing was performed with immunoSEQ multiplex PCR; in TCRdb, only in-frame clones are kept and a portion is missing. The data contain about 3,400 clones, just under 30% of them singletons. The CDR3 consists of 11 residues. Trimming stripped 7 bases from V and 13 bases from J, with 17 bases between. The germline gives CDR1 LNHDA, CDR2 SQIVND (reference sequence). In its sample, this clone was seen a few times. The antigen is undetermined. The source material was lung tumor tissue, sampled before any cancer treatment. The clonotype was recovered from a female donor older than 55 with stage I lung adenocarcinoma. The chain joins TRBV19 to TRBJ2-7; D possibly uses TRBD1 or TRBD2 (5 bases each). CDR3 nucleotide sequence: TGTGCCAGTACGGGTGGGACGAGGGCTTACTTC. This gives the protein CASTGGTRAYF.